These 24 T cell receptor beta chains were all obtained from the same sample, sequenced in a study of blood T cell repertoires in COVID-19. Clones were read by immunoSEQ multiplex PCR, and TCRdb kept only the in-frame ones, dropping some. The table has 95,000 to 150,000 clones, 82% seen once. Material: peripheral blood. The receptors here all came from a woman in her seventies with acute or convalescent COVID-19.

The rearrangement links TRBV3-1 (or the pseudogene TRBV3-2) to TRBJ1-2, with D possibly matching TRBD1 (5 bases). Trimming pared 7 bases from V and 5 bases from J, leaving 20 bases between. The CDR3 runs 15 residues. Germline V lookup: CDR1 LGHDT, CDR2 YNNKEL (reference sequence). The CDR3 reads CASTPHSGRGYGYTF. The CDR3 bases are TGTGCCAGCACCCCCCACAGTGGGAGGGGATATGGCTACACCTTC.

This chain uses TRBV30 with TRBJ2-5, with D possibly TRBD1 on 5 matching bases. The germline gives CDR1 GTSNPN, CDR2 SVGIG (reference sequence). With 5 bases removed from V and 4 bases from J, the gap between germline ends came to 8 bases. The CDR3 covers 11 residues. The CDR3 spells CAWAGLETQYF. The CDR3 region has the DNA TGTGCCTGGGCAGGGTTAGAGACCCAGTACTTC.

The chain uses TRBV2 and TRBJ1-6, with unresolved D. V lost 3 bases to trimming and J lost 10 bases, with 13 bases between them. The CDR3 length is 14 residues. Per germline, CDR1 SNHLY and CDR2 FYNNEI. The CDR3 sequence: CASSESPGRSPLHF. The CDR3 DNA follows: TGTGCCAGCAGTGAGTCCCCGGGTCGGTCACCCCTCCACTTT.

The chain employs TRBV30 and TRBJ1-2, with D unclear. Germline V gene sequence: CDR1 GTSNPN, CDR2 SVGIG (reference sequence). CDR3 length: 14 residues. The V end was cut by 4 bases, the J end by 6 bases, with 18 bases between. The CDR3 is CAWIDFRAGDGYTF. For the CDR3, the DNA is TGTGCCTGGATTGACTTCCGAGCGGGAGATGGCTACACCTTC.

J is TRBJ1-6 and V is TRBV5-6; D is perhaps TRBD1 (5 bases). V was clipped by 4 bases and J by 6 bases, with 11 bases between them. The CDR3 covers 14 residues. Germline CDR1 reads SGHDT; CDR2 reads YYEEEE. Here the CDR3 reads CASSRRDLNSPLHF. In nucleotides, the CDR3 is TGTGCCAGCAGCCGCAGGGATCTTAATTCACCCCTCCACTTT.

The rearrangement joins TRBV5-1 to TRBJ1-2; TRBD1 aligns across 11 bases. From germline, CDR1 is SGHRS and CDR2 YFSETQ. The trim removed 2 bases at V and 4 bases at J, leaving 4 bases unmatched. This CDR3 is 15 amino acids long. This chain's CDR3 is CASSFGQGALYGYTF. CDR3 DNA sequence: TGCGCCAGCAGCTTCGGACAGGGGGCACTCTATGGCTACACCTTC.

The chain joins TRBV12-3 or TRBV12-4 to TRBJ1-1, with 7 bases lining up with TRBD1. CDR3 length equals 13 residues. V was clipped by 6 bases and J by 1 base; unmatched bases: 2. CDR3 DNA sequence: TGTGCCAGCAGACGGGACAGGAACACTGAAGCTTTCTTT. This encodes CASRRDRNTEAFF.

The chain recombines TRBV5-6 with TRBJ2-5, with TRBD2 matching over 9 bases. The CDR3 sequence is 14 residues long. After removal of 1 base from V and 4 bases from J, the junction contained 2 bases not matched to a gene. The germline gives CDR1 SGHDT, CDR2 YYEEEE. This CDR3 reads CASSLYSGGETQYF. The CDR3 bases are TGTGCCAGCAGCTTGTATAGCGGGGGAGAGACCCAGTACTTC.

The rearrangement joins TRBV19 to TRBJ1-2, with D possibly matching TRBD1 (6 bases). Per the germline V gene, CDR1 is LNHDA and CDR2 is SQIVND (reference sequence). Between the trimmed V and J ends, which lost 6 bases and 2 bases, there was a span of 10 bases. The CDR3 runs 13 residues. The CDR3 region is CASSQDRNYGYTF. The CDR3 region has the DNA TGTGCCAGTAGCCAGGACAGAAACTATGGCTACACCTTC.

A single count supports this clone. The gene calls are TRBV19 and TRBJ1-3; D is unresolved. The germline gives CDR1 LNHDA, CDR2 SQIVND (reference sequence). The CDR3 covers 13 residues. Trimming took 4 bases from V and 5 from J, leaving 9 bases between them. The CDR3 DNA is TGTGCCAGTAGTACATCTGGGCGAAACACCATATATTTT. As protein: CASSTSGRNTIYF.

This sequence joins TRBV14 and TRBJ2-2; no clear D. Germline loops: CDR1 SGHDN, CDR2 FVKESK. The ends were cut back, 4 bases at V and 3 bases at J, with 9 bases in the middle. CDR3 length: 14 residues. The CDR3 sequence is CASSPVTDTGELFF. The CDR3 DNA follows: TGTGCCAGCAGCCCGGTAACAGACACCGGGGAGCTGTTTTTT.

This chain connects TRBV21-1 to TRBJ1-6. TRBV21-1 is tagged as a pseudogene. CDR3 size: 17 residues. CDR3 DNA: TGTGCCAGCAGCGCATTCGGGTCACGCTCCTATAATTCACCCCTCCACTTT. This codes for CASSAFGSRSYNSPLHF.

The chain recombines TRBV5-6 with TRBJ1-6; possible D gene TRBD1, 5 bases. The CDR3 extends over 16 amino acids. The V gene's germline CDR1 is SGHDT and CDR2 YYEEEE. Trimming removed 4 bases at V and 7 bases at J, with 18 bases between. The CDR3 sequence is CASSADILSSNSPLHF. CDR3 nucleotides: TGTGCCAGCAGCGCGGACATACTTTCGTCGAATTCACCCCTCCACTTT. Variable domain in full (rest from reference TRBV5-6 and TRBJ1-6): DAGVTQSPTHLIKTRGQQVTLRCSPKSGHDTVSWYQQALGQGPQFIFQYYEEEERQRGNFPDRFSGHQFPNYSSELNVNALLLGDSALYLCASSADILSSNSPLHFGNGTRLTVT.

The V and J genes are TRBV6-5 and TRBJ1-1; unclear D gene. The germline gives CDR1 MNHEY, CDR2 SVGAGI. The V and J ends lost 6 bases and 0 bases respectively, with 5 bases between them. CDR3 length: 12 residues. As DNA, the CDR3 is TGTGCCAGCAGGTCCGTGAACACTGAAGCTTTCTTT. Translation: CASRSVNTEAFF.

This clone was detected a few times. V usage is TRBV6-5 and J usage is TRBJ2-2, with a weak D call TRBD2 (6 bases). Germline-derived CDR1 and CDR2 are MNHEY and SVGAGI. CDR3 length: 14 amino acids. V was shortened by 11 bases and J by 4 bases, with 17 bases between the two germline ends. For the CDR3, the DNA is TGTGCCTCCGCGACGGGCGGGGTCACCGGGGAGCTGTTTTTT. Residues: CASATGGVTGELFF.

The genes are TRBV27 and TRBJ1-5; D might be TRBD1 (6 bases). This CDR3 is built from 15 residues. V lost 3 bases and J lost 1, with 10 bases in between. CDR1 is MNHEY and CDR2 is SMNVEV in the germline V gene (reference sequence). The CDR3 loop is CASSFGQGSNQPQHF. In DNA form, the CDR3 reads TGTGCCAGCAGTTTTGGGCAGGGGAGCAATCAGCCCCAGCATTTT.

The V and J genes are TRBV12-3 or TRBV12-4 and TRBJ2-2; D uncertain. The CDR3 has 13 residues. V was cut by 2 bases and J by 6 bases, with 7 bases left in between. In DNA form, the CDR3 reads TGTGCCAGCAGTTTACGGAGAGCCGGGGAGCTGTTTTTT. This translates into CASSLRRAGELFF.

The V and J genes are TRBV20-1 and TRBJ2-7; 10 nucleotides align to TRBD2. CDR1 is DFQATT and CDR2 is SNEGSKA in the germline V gene (reference sequence). The CDR3 has 15 amino acids. V shed 3 bases and J 3 bases; nucleotides not matched to a gene: 8. CDR3 sequence reads: CSASRSGGANYEQYF. The CDR3 DNA reads TGCAGTGCTAGTAGGAGCGGGGGGGCTAACTACGAGCAGTACTTC.

This chain connects TRBV5-1 to TRBJ2-3, with 9 bases identical to TRBD1. Trimming took 2 bases from V and 1 from J; bases not matched to a gene: 8. The germline CDR1 and CDR2 sequences are SGHRS and YFSETQ. This CDR3 comprises 17 residues. The CDR3 sequence: CASSLQDRGRGTDTQYF. DNA for the CDR3: TGCGCCAGCAGCTTACAGGACAGGGGACGGGGCACAGATACGCAGTATTTT.

J is TRBJ2-3 and V is TRBV5-1, with 8 nucleotides matching TRBD2. This CDR3 has 16 amino acids. V lost 4 bases and J lost 2; bases outside the gene matches: 9. CDR1 SGHRS and CDR2 YFSETQ come from the germline V gene. The CDR3 bases are TGCGCCAGCAGCACGGTACTAGCGGACAACACAGATACGCAGTATTTT. Its translation is CASSTVLADNTDTQYF.

This rearrangement joins TRBV6-2 or TRBV6-3 to TRBJ1-2, with 10 bases lining up with TRBD1. The CDR3 length is 17 residues. Trimming took 6 bases from V and 5 from J; bases not matched to a gene: 15. Germline V gene data show CDR1 as MNHEY and CDR2 as SVGEGT. The CDR3 reads CASSLLPGTGDWYGYTF. CDR3 nucleotides: TGTGCCAGCAGCCTTTTACCCGGGACAGGGGACTGGTATGGCTACACCTTC.

The rearrangement links TRBV28 to TRBJ2-2; 8 nucleotides align to TRBD2. V was clipped by 7 bases and J by 6 bases; unmatched bases: 7. Per the germline V gene, CDR1 is MDHEN and CDR2 is SYDVKM. The CDR3 sequence is 14 residues long. The CDR3 here is CASTQLAGAGELFF. The CDR3 DNA sequence: TGTGCCAGCACTCAGCTAGCGGGTGCCGGGGAGCTGTTTTTT. Complete variable domain (other parts from reference TRBV28 and TRBJ2-2): DVKVTQSSRYLVKRTGEKVFLECVQDMDHENMFWYRQDPGLGLRLIYFSYDVKMKEKGDIPEGYSVSREKKERFSLILESASTNQTSMYLCASTQLAGAGELFFGEGSRLTVL.

The chain carries TRBV5-1 and TRBJ2-7, with a possible D match to TRBD1 (6 bases). Germline lookup yields CDR1 SGHRS and CDR2 YFSETQ. The CDR3 is 14 residues long. V dropped 0 bases and J dropped 3 bases, with 10 bases sitting between them. The DNA for the CDR3 is TGCGCCAGCAGCTTGGAACAGGGCATCTACGAGCAGTACTTC. Its protein is CASSLEQGIYEQYF. The full variable domain, with the rest looked up from reference TRBV5-1 and TRBJ2-7, is KAGVTQTPRYLIKTRGQQVTLSCSPISGHRSVSWYQQTPGQGLQFLFEYFSETQRNKGNFPGRFSGRQFSNSRSEMNVSTLELGDSALYLCASSLEQGIYEQYFGPGTRLTVT.

The genes are TRBV15 and TRBJ1-2; 8 bases align to TRBD1. This CDR3 is 16 amino acids long. Germline CDR1 and CDR2: LNHNV and YYDKDF (reference sequence). The J segment lost 0 bases and the V segment lost 1 base, leaving 4 bases of the junction unmatched. CDR3 sequence reads: CATSRVAGGTNYGYTF. DNA of the CDR3: TGTGCCACCAGCAGAGTGGCAGGGGGCACTAACTATGGCTACACCTTC.